This is a list of T cell receptor beta chains from one sample in a study of cytomegalovirus exposure and HLA in healthy donors. Using immunoSEQ multiplex PCR, the repertoire was profiled, and TCRdb retains in-frame clones only, with some absent. The sample shows 150,000 to 200,000 clones, around 79% of them seen only once. The sequenced sample was PBMCs. All receptors derive from a woman between 45 and 65 years old in good health and CMV-seronegative. CDR3s include the opening cysteine and the closing phenylalanine or tryptophan. D genes are given only for firm matches. A row's size may be missing; if present it is once, few, many or a size class.

CDR3 protein,CDR3 DNA,D gene,V gene,J gene,clone size
CASSLAQRGGTYEQYF,TGCGCCAGCAGCTTGGCCCAGAGGGGAGGTACCTACGAGCAGTACTTC,-,TRBV5-1,TRBJ2-7,-
CASSETLARKETQYF,TGTGCCAGCAGTGAAACACTAGCGAGAAAAGAGACCCAGTACTTC,TRBD2,TRBV6-1,TRBJ2-5,-
CASSLLAQGTSGITDTQYF,TGTGCCAGCAGCTTACTCGCGCAGGGGACTAGCGGGATCACAGATACGCAGTATTTT,TRBD2,TRBV11-2,TRBJ2-3,-
CATSETGTGPEKLFF,TGTGCCACCAGTGAAACCGGGACAGGGCCTGAAAAACTGTTTTTT,TRBD1,TRBV15,TRBJ1-4,-
CASSLESFAEAFF,TGTGCCAGCAGCTTAGAATCTTTCGCTGAAGCTTTCTTT,-,TRBV7-8,TRBJ1-1,-
CASSQRGGDGNTIYF,TGCGCCAGCAGCCAGCGGGGAGGGGATGGAAACACCATATATTTT,-,TRBV5-1,TRBJ1-3,-
CASWGQSYEQYF,TGTGCCAGCTGGGGGCAGTCCTACGAGCAGTACTTC,-,TRBV6-6,TRBJ2-7,-
CASSMARGRGETQYF,TGTGCCAGTAGTATGGCCAGGGGGCGAGGGGAGACCCAGTACTTC,TRBD1,TRBV19,TRBJ2-5,-
CASSLSGPGELFF,TGTGCCAGCAGCTTGTCAGGCCCCGGGGAGCTGTTTTTT,-,TRBV5-6,TRBJ2-2,few
CAISVERGSTDTQYF,TGTGCCATCAGTGTTGAACGGGGAAGCACAGATACGCAGTATTTT,-,TRBV10-3,TRBJ2-3,-
CAISESWAPGNTIYF,TGTGCCATCAGTGAGTCGTGGGCGCCCGGAAACACCATATATTTT,-,TRBV10-3,TRBJ1-3,-
CASSLGPEWEQYF,TGCGCCAGCAGCTTAGGTCCAGAGTGGGAGCAGTACTTC,-,TRBV5-1,TRBJ2-5,once
CASSLDYRGEQYF,TGTGCCAGCAGCCTAGACTATAGGGGGGAGCAGTACTTC,-,TRBV7-6,TRBJ2-7,-
CASSYQRGPTDTQYF,TGTGCCAGCTCATATCAGCGGGGGCCCACAGATACGCAGTATTTT,TRBD2,TRBV18,TRBJ2-3,-
CASSYSSEGNSPLHF,TGTGCCAGCAGTTACTCGAGTGAGGGTAATTCACCCCTCCACTTT,-,TRBV6-5,TRBJ1-6,-
CASSKAAGVVGELFF,TGTGCCAGCTCGAAGGCGGCAGGGGTGGTCGGGGAGCTGTTTTTT,-,TRBV27,TRBJ2-2,-
CASSPPSERQGNGYTF,TGTGCCAGCTCACCACCTTCTGAGCGACAGGGGAATGGCTACACCTTC,TRBD1,TRBV18,TRBJ1-2,-
CASSGPTGGAQPQHF,TGTGCCAGCAGCGGACCAACAGGGGGAGCTCAGCCCCAGCATTTT,TRBD1,TRBV2,TRBJ1-5,-
CASSSGTQGEQYF,TGTGCCAGCAGCTCAGGGACTCAGGGCGAGCAGTACTTC,-,TRBV7-2,TRBJ2-7,-
CASSLGSSQGSGIEKLFF,TGTGCCAGCAGCTTAGGATCTTCACAGGGGAGCGGAATTGAAAAACTGTTTTTT,TRBD1,TRBV11-1,TRBJ1-4,once
CASSFLRRGGGTKTYGYTF,TGTGCCAGCAGCTTCCTCAGAAGAGGAGGCGGGACCAAAACCTATGGCTACACCTTC,-,TRBV5-6,TRBJ1-2,-
CASSPGQGANQPQHF,TGTGCCAGCAGTCCTGGACAGGGGGCTAATCAGCCCCAGCATTTT,TRBD1,TRBV27,TRBJ1-5,-
CASSPSLAGGPGETQYF,TGTGCCAGCAGCCCCTCACTAGCGGGAGGGCCGGGAGAAACCCAGTACTTC,TRBD2,TRBV9,TRBJ2-5,-
CASSVNPGGAGELFF,TGTGCCAGCAGCGTAAATCCTGGGGGGGCCGGGGAGCTGTTTTTT,TRBD2,TRBV9,TRBJ2-2,-
CASSLLSTTNYGYTF,TGCGCCAGCAGCTTGTTGTCGACAACTAACTATGGCTACACCTTC,-,TRBV5-1,TRBJ1-2,-
CASSLGLAGVYEQYF,TGTGCCAGCAGCTTGGGACTAGCGGGAGTCTACGAGCAGTACTTC,TRBD2,TRBV11-2,TRBJ2-7,-
CASSDGRLAQANYGYTF,TGCGCCAGCAGCGATGGCAGGTTGGCCCAAGCTAACTATGGCTACACCTTC,-,TRBV5-1,TRBJ1-2,-
CASRAAGTGGDNAFF,TGTGCCAGCAGAGCCGCCGGGACAGGGGGCGATAATGCTTTCTTT,TRBD1,TRBV2,TRBJ1-1,few
CASSLEGWQRYGYTF,TGTGCCAGCAGCTTAGAAGGATGGCAGCGCTATGGCTACACCTTC,-,TRBV11-2,TRBJ1-2,-
CASRPGQGIGPQHF,TGTGCCAGCAGACCGGGACAGGGTATAGGGCCCCAGCATTTT,TRBD1,TRBV28,TRBJ1-5,-
CASSSRRKGGHSNTEAFF,TGTGCCAGCAGCTCCAGACGGAAGGGCGGGCACTCGAACACTGAAGCTTTCTTT,-,TRBV7-2,TRBJ1-1,-
CASSLGGGVPNTGELFF,TGTGCCAGCAGCTTGGGCGGGGGGGTCCCGAACACCGGGGAGCTGTTTTTT,TRBD2,TRBV7-8,TRBJ2-2,-
CASTMGGTDTQYF,TGTGCCAGCACTATGGGCGGCACAGATACGCAGTATTTT,-,TRBV6-1,TRBJ2-3,-
CASSARGGASGGDTQYF,TGTGCCAGCAGCGCTAGGGGGGGGGCTAGCGGGGGCGATACGCAGTATTTT,TRBD2,TRBV7-2,TRBJ2-3,-
CATSRGGRGGSTF,TGTGCCACCAGCAGGGGGGGGCGGGGGGGTTCCACCTTC,-,TRBV15,TRBJ1-2,once
CASSARGLAGVRNTGELFF,TGTGCCAGCAGCGCCCGCGGACTAGCGGGAGTAAGGAACACCGGGGAGCTGTTTTTT,TRBD2,TRBV9,TRBJ2-2,-
CASSLQVPGGFGYNEQFF,TGTGCCAGCAGTTTACAGGTCCCGGGGGGTTTTGGGTACAATGAGCAGTTCTTC,TRBD2,TRBV27,TRBJ2-1,-
CASSESKGPHSYEQYF,TGTGCCAGCAGTGAATCAAAGGGGCCCCATTCCTACGAGCAGTACTTC,-,TRBV25-1,TRBJ2-7,-
CAWSSGLANEQFF,TGTGCCTGGAGTTCGGGACTCGCCAATGAGCAGTTCTTC,-,TRBV30,TRBJ2-1,-
CASSGTSGSTDTQYF,TGTGCCAGCAGCGGGACTAGCGGAAGCACAGATACGCAGTATTTT,TRBD2,TRBV9,TRBJ2-3,-
CASSPNVGGGDTEAFF,TGCGCCAGCAGCCCCAACGTTGGGGGGGGAGACACTGAAGCTTTCTTT,-,TRBV5-1,TRBJ1-1,once